What follows are 24 T cell receptor beta chains derived from one specimen sequenced in a study of spatial heterogeneity in lung cancer. Study results and limitations: Tracking of tumor mutation counts was seen in expanded intratumoral alpha and beta TCR counts.

One entry per CDR3 protein results from TCRdb running MiXCR on the 5' RACE reads. The sample yields roughly 2,000 distinct CDR3 sequences, roughly 9.8% seen once. The time point: sample taken at primary tumor resection. Their antigen targets remain unknown. Sequencing was performed on lung tumor tissue, taken at surgery. These receptors all come from a female donor with early-stage non-small cell lung cancer.

This clonotype was picked up a small number of times. This chain joins TRBV6-2 or TRBV6-3 and TRBJ1-1, with D perhaps TRBD1 (6 bases). V lost 9 bases and J lost 10, with 18 bases in between. The CDR3 contains 12 residues. From germline, CDR1 is MNHEY and CDR2 SVGEGT. CDR3 in amino acids: CASRQASGVAFF. The CDR3 DNA reads as TGTGCCAGTCGACAGGCGTCGGGGGTAGCTTTCTTT.

V usage is TRBV9 and J usage is TRBJ2-5, with D maybe TRBD2 (5 bases). The CDR3 length is 13 residues. Per the germline V gene, CDR1 is SGDLS and CDR2 is YYNGEE. Trimming left V 1 base short and J 3 bases short, with 7 bases between. The CDR3, as DNA: TGTGCCAGCAGCGTACGGGGAGAAGAGACCCAGTACTTC. Amino acids: CASSVRGEETQYF.

By sample fraction, this clonotype is medium-sized. This chain connects TRBV6-2 or TRBV6-3 to TRBJ1-1, with D unclear. The CDR3 has 14 residues. V shed 6 bases and J shed 0 bases, with 11 bases lying between them. The germline V gene encodes CDR1 MNHEY and CDR2 SVGEGT. CDR3 amino acids: CASRDPSMNTEAFF. The CDR3 nucleotides read TGTGCCAGCAGAGACCCATCGATGAACACTGAAGCTTTCTTT.

This clonotype is a singleton in its sample. The rearrangement uses TRBV6-2 or TRBV6-3 and TRBJ2-1; perhaps TRBD2 as D (5 bases). The ends were cut back, 0 bases at V and 7 bases at J, with 10 bases in the middle. The CDR3 length is 14 residues. Germline CDR1 reads MNHEY; CDR2 reads SVGEGT. The CDR3 loop reads CASSYSGLANEQFF. The CDR3 nucleotides are TGTGCCAGCAGTTACTCGGGTCTAGCAAATGAGCAGTTCTTC.

There are a few counts of this clonotype. This chain joins TRBV2 and TRBJ2-2; TRBD2 matches 7 bases. CDR1 and CDR2 (germline): SNHLY, FYNNEI. The V and J ends lost 8 bases and 1 base, in that order; junction bases with no gene match: 1. The CDR3 runs to 13 residues. The CDR3 DNA reads as TGTGCCAGCCAGCGGGAGAACACCGGGGAGCTGTTTTTT. Translation gives CASQRENTGELFF.

V is TRBV5-1 and J is TRBJ2-5; TRBD1 or TRBD2 may be the D gene (5 bases each). The V gene lost 1 base and the J gene lost 5 bases, with 9 bases spanning the gap. Germline V CDR1 and CDR2: SGHRS, YFSETQ. The CDR3 contains 13 residues. The DNA for the CDR3 is TGCGCCAGCAGCTTGCTGGGGGACGAGACCCAGTACTTC. Its protein product is CASSLLGDETQYF.

By share, this clonotype counts as large. The V gene is TRBV5-1, the J gene TRBJ2-2; no clear D. This CDR3 comprises 18 residues. From germline, CDR1 is SGHRS and CDR2 YFSETQ. Trimming cost V 1 base and J 2 bases, with 18 bases left between them. CDR3 sequence reads: CASSLNGQPEFNTGELFF. CDR3 bases: TGCGCCAGCAGCTTGAATGGGCAGCCCGAGTTTAACACCGGGGAGCTGTTTTTT.

This clonotype is termed medium-sized. The chain employs TRBV20-1 and TRBJ2-2, with 7 bases identical to TRBD2. CDR1 and CDR2 (germline): DFQATT, SNEGSKA (reference sequence). The CDR3 sequence is 14 residues long. Unmatched junction bases numbered 5, after V lost 3 bases and J lost 4 bases. CDR3 sequence: CSASMRGGTGELFF. In DNA, the CDR3 is TGCAGTGCTAGTATGCGCGGGGGCACCGGGGAGCTGTTTTTT.

This clonotype is labeled as medium-sized. The rearrangement links TRBV4-3 to TRBJ2-3; no reliable D call. CDR1 LGHNA and CDR2 YSLEER come from the germline V gene. The length of the CDR3 is 14 residues. Trimming removed 1 base at V and 3 bases at J, with 8 bases between. The CDR3 here is CASSQGHGTDTQYF. CDR3 nucleotides: TGCGCCAGCAGCCAAGGTCACGGGACAGATACGCAGTATTTT.

By its share, this clonotype is medium-sized (0.01 to 0.1%). The chain recombines TRBV7-6 with TRBJ2-7, with 9 bases identical to TRBD1. V gave up 4 bases and J gave up 3 bases; unmatched junction bases: 4. This CDR3 has 14 residues. Germline CDR1 SGHVS, CDR2 FNYEAQ. The CDR3 region is CASSSQGASYEQYF. CDR3 in DNA: TGTGCCAGCAGCTCACAGGGGGCGAGCTACGAGCAGTACTTC.

This clonotype is deemed medium-sized (0.01 to 0.1%). V gene TRBV4-1 combines with J gene TRBJ2-2; D may be TRBD1 (5 bases). This CDR3 is built from 15 residues. The germline gives CDR1 MGHRA, CDR2 YSYEKL. With 4 bases removed from V and 7 bases from J, the gap between germline ends came to 16 bases. CDR3 protein: CASSLQGFKNGELFF. CDR3 nucleotides: TGCGCCAGCAGCCTTCAGGGATTTAAGAACGGGGAGCTGTTTTTT.

V and J are TRBV7-3 and TRBJ2-1, with TRBD1 identical over 7 bases. There are 16 residues in the CDR3. CDR1 is SGHTA and CDR2 is FQGTGA in the germline V gene. Unmatched junction bases numbered 7, after V lost 1 base and J lost 4 bases. The CDR3 sequence: CASSLISGTAYNEQFF. The CDR3 region has the DNA TGTGCCAGCAGCTTAATTTCAGGGACAGCTTACAATGAGCAGTTCTTC.

This clonotype is medium-sized. V gene TRBV4-3 combines with J gene TRBJ1-5, with D perhaps TRBD1 (5 bases). Germline V gene data show CDR1 as LGHNA and CDR2 as YSLEER. Between the trimmed V and J ends, which lost 1 base and 5 bases, there was a span of 12 bases. The CDR3 extends over 15 amino acids. In DNA form, the CDR3 reads TGCGCCAGCAGCCAAGGATTGACAGCGCATCAGCCCCAGCATTTT. Its protein is CASSQGLTAHQPQHF.

Relative to its sample, this clonotype is medium-sized. The CDR3 loop reads CASSSGQSSYNEQFF. DNA for the CDR3: TGCGCCAGCAGCTCGGGACAGAGCTCCTACAATGAGCAGTTCTTC. This chain links TRBV5-1 with TRBJ2-1; 7 positions match TRBD1. Losses at the gene ends were 3 bases for V and 0 bases for J; bases not matched to a gene: 3. CDR3 size: 15 residues. Germline V gene lookup returns CDR1 SGHRS and CDR2 YFSETQ.

This clonotype is classed as medium-sized (0.01 to 0.1%). The gene calls are TRBV5-1 and TRBJ2-5, with TRBD2 identical over 8 bases. The CDR3 contains 14 residues. V dropped 3 bases and J dropped 4; count of bases not matched to a gene: 5. Per germline, CDR1 SGHRS and CDR2 YFSETQ. CDR3: CASSSGRGGETQYF. The DNA of the CDR3 is TGCGCCAGCAGCTCTGGACGGGGGGGAGAGACCCAGTACTTC.

This clonotype is categorized as large. The CDR3 region is CASSQGLGNTIYF. CDR3 DNA: TGTGCCAGCAGCCAAGGGTTAGGTAACACCATATATTTT. This rearrangement joins TRBV4-2 to TRBJ1-3; no clear D. The ends were cut back, 1 base at V and 7 bases at J, with 8 bases in the middle. The CDR3 is 13 amino acids. Per germline, CDR1 LGHNA and CDR2 YNFKEQ.

The CDR3 coding sequence is TGTGCCAGCAGCCAATCCCCGCGACAGGCTGGAAACACCATATATTTT. Its protein product is CASSQSPRQAGNTIYF. The V gene is TRBV3-1, the J gene TRBJ1-3; D is possibly TRBD1 (6 bases). V was trimmed by 2 bases and J by 2 bases, leaving 13 bases between them. CDR1 LGHDT and CDR2 YNNKEL come from the germline V gene (reference sequence). This CDR3 is built from 16 residues.

This clonotype is labeled as medium-sized (0.01 to 0.1%). This chain uses TRBV18 with TRBJ1-2, with D perhaps TRBD1 (6 bases). From germline, CDR1 is KGHSH and CDR2 LQKENI. Trimming took 3 bases from V and 2 from J, leaving 13 bases between them. This CDR3 is built from 15 residues. In DNA, the CDR3 is TGTGCCAGCTCACCGGGCAGGGGTTTGAACTATGGCTACACCTTC. Amino acid sequence: CASSPGRGLNYGYTF.

This clonotype is labeled as medium-sized. The chain links TRBV7-6 to TRBJ2-5; D gene uncertain. Germline V gene data show CDR1 as SGHVS and CDR2 as FNYEAQ. The CDR3 consists of 13 residues. V was trimmed by 2 bases and J by 2 bases, leaving 6 bases between them. The CDR3 spells CASSLWPQETQYF. CDR3 coding DNA: TGTGCCAGCAGCTTATGGCCTCAAGAGACCCAGTACTTC. Full variable domain (rest looked up from reference TRBV7-6 and TRBJ2-5): GAGVSQSPRYKVTKRGQDVALRCDPISGHVSLYWYRQALGQGPEFLTYFNYEAQQDKSGLPNDRFSAERPEGSISTLTIQRTEQRDSAMYRCASSLWPQETQYFGPGTRLLVL.

This clonotype is labeled as medium-sized. The chain has TRBV11-2 and TRBJ2-5; 10 bases line up with TRBD1. The CDR3 is 15 residues long. With V trimmed by 5 bases and J by 3 bases, 6 bases remained unmatched. Germline lookup yields CDR1 SGHAT and CDR2 FQNNGV. CDR3 DNA: TGTGCCAGCAGCCCGGGGACAGGGGCAAAAGAGACCCAGTACTTC. It codes for CASSPGTGAKETQYF.

This clonotype is judged medium-sized (0.01 to 0.1%). V and J are TRBV21-1 and TRBJ1-4; the table's D call TRBD1 went unverified against the DNA. TRBV21-1 is reported as a pseudogene. This CDR3 has 15 residues. CDR3 coding DNA: TGTGCCAGCAGCAACCAGACAGGGATCAATGAAAAACTGTTTTTT. It specifies CASSNQTGINEKLFF.

This clonotype was picked up one time. The chain has TRBV2 and TRBJ2-2; D gene ambiguous. The CDR3 covers 14 residues. Looked up from germline, CDR1 is SNHLY and CDR2 is FYNNEI. V was cut by 3 bases and J by 4 bases, with 9 bases left in between. The CDR3 DNA is TGTGCCAGCAGTGATAGGTTGGGCACCGGGGAGCTGTTTTTT. Residues: CASSDRLGTGELFF.

This clonotype is hyperexpanded in the sample. The CDR3 here is CASSLGTFQFF. The DNA for the CDR3 is TGTGCCAGCAGCTTGGGCACTTTCCAGTTCTTC. This sequence joins TRBV5-4 and TRBJ2-1; D is uncertain. Trimming shortened V by 0 bases and J by 13 bases, and 8 bases separated the two germline ends. CDR3 length: 11 residues. Looked up from germline, CDR1 is SGHNT and CDR2 is YYREEE (reference sequence).

In this sample, this clonotype is large. V and J are TRBV5-1 and TRBJ2-5; 7 positions agree with TRBD1. The V gene's germline CDR1 is SGHRS and CDR2 YFSETQ. After removal of 5 bases from V and 3 bases from J, the junction contained 4 bases not matched to a gene. The CDR3 length is 13 residues. DNA of the CDR3: TGCGCCAGCAGTCGAGACAGGGAAGAGACCCAGTACTTC. This sequence encodes CASSRDREETQYF.